These 14 T cell receptor beta chains were sequenced from one sample in a study of spatial heterogeneity in lung cancer. Indicated time point: sample taken at primary tumor resection. Whole RNA obtained from tumor, nontumor lung or frozen PBMC underwent sequencing without sorting. TCRdb re-called the 5' RACE reads through MiXCR, storing one row per CDR3 protein. The table lists 50,000 or so distinct CDR3 sequences, 7.6% of them singletons. The specimen comprised PBMCs, sampled at surgery. All receptors derive from a female donor with early-stage non-small cell lung cancer.

This sequence joins TRBV7-8 and TRBJ2-7; D unresolved. This CDR3 spans 15 amino acids. Germline V lookup: CDR1 SGHVS, CDR2 FQNEAQ. The ends were cut back, 5 bases at V and 7 bases at J, with 21 bases in the middle. In DNA, the CDR3 is TGTGCCAGCAGCACAGTTCCTCCCGAACGCCAAGAGCAGTACTTC. This codes for CASSTVPPERQEQYF.

There are many counts of this clonotype. This chain links TRBV10-3 with TRBJ1-6; maybe TRBD1 (6 bases). The CDR3 has 16 amino acids. V dropped 5 bases and J dropped 7 bases, with 18 bases sitting between them. CDR1 and CDR2 from the germline V gene are ENHRY and SYGVKD. In nucleotides, the CDR3 is TGTGCCATCAGTATACAACCAGGACAGATGAATTCACCCCTCCACTTT. It translates to CAISIQPGQMNSPLHF.

A few counts support this clonotype. The chain carries TRBV20-1 and TRBJ2-5; TRBD2 aligns across 7 bases. Germline V gene data show CDR1 as DFQATT and CDR2 as SNEGSKA (reference sequence). V shed 3 bases, J shed 3 bases, and the junction held 19 bases outside the gene matches. The CDR3 sequence is 18 residues long. Here the CDR3 DNA reads TGCAGTGCTAGCGGGGGGTCTGGTGGTCCGGAACTCGAAGAGACCCAGTACTTC. Translating gives CSASGGSGGPELEETQYF.

This clonotype was detected a few times. CDR3 sequence (DNA): TGCGCCAGCAGCTTGACACCCGAATCCTACAATGAGCAGTTCTTC. It is translated as CASSLTPESYNEQFF. This sequence joins TRBV5-1 and TRBJ2-1; D uncertain. The CDR3 has 15 amino acids. The germline CDR1 and CDR2 sequences are SGHRS and YFSETQ. The germline V and J ends were trimmed by 1 base and 1 base, with 9 bases remaining between them.

V is TRBV6-5 and J is TRBJ2-1, with 8 nucleotides matching TRBD2. The ends lost 5 bases at V and 6 bases at J; junction bases unmatched: 6. Germline V lookup: CDR1 MNHEY, CDR2 SVGAGI. The CDR3 totals 14 residues. CDR3 amino acids: CASSRSLAGNEQFF. CDR3 sequence (DNA): TGTGCCAGCAGTCGAAGTCTAGCGGGCAATGAGCAGTTCTTC.

V is TRBV5-1 and J is TRBJ2-2; D remains unclear. V was clipped by 6 bases and J by 5 bases, with 20 bases between them. CDR1 and CDR2 (germline): SGHRS, YFSETQ. There are 16 residues in the CDR3. The CDR3 is CASTSGGRAETGELFF. CDR3 nucleotide sequence: TGCGCCAGCACCTCGGGCGGACGGGCCGAGACCGGGGAGCTGTTTTTT.

The CDR3 is CASSADWGDEQFF. The CDR3 DNA reads as TGCGCCAGCAGCGCGGACTGGGGCGATGAGCAGTTCTTC. The chain links TRBV5-1 to TRBJ2-1; D may correspond to TRBD1 or TRBD2 (5 bases each). This CDR3 has 13 amino acids. V gave up 4 bases and J gave up 8 bases, with 13 bases separating them. Looked up from germline, CDR1 is SGHRS and CDR2 is YFSETQ.

The J gene is TRBJ2-2, the V gene TRBV15; perhaps TRBD1 as D (6 bases). This CDR3 contains 14 residues. CDR1 LNHNV and CDR2 YYDKDF come from the germline V gene (reference sequence). Trimming removed 4 bases from V and 7 bases from J, with 13 bases in between. The CDR3 nucleotides read TGTGCCACCAGCATGGACAGATTTCACGGGGAGCTGTTTTTT. This encodes CATSMDRFHGELFF.

In its sample, this clonotype was seen many times. The chain carries TRBV28 and TRBJ2-1; 11 bases fit TRBD1. Losses at the gene ends were 1 base for V and 4 bases for J; bases not matched to a gene: 6. The CDR3 totals 17 residues. Germline V gene sequence: CDR1 MDHEN, CDR2 SYDVKM. CDR3 loop: CASSLSPGTGGYNEQFF. The CDR3 DNA reads as TGTGCCAGCAGTTTATCCCCCGGGACAGGGGGGTACAATGAGCAGTTCTTC. The full variable domain, with the rest looked up from reference TRBV28 and TRBJ2-1, is DVKVTQSSRYLVKRTGEKVFLECVQDMDHENMFWYRQDPGLGLRLIYFSYDVKMKEKGDIPEGYSVSREKKERFSLILESASTNQTSMYLCASSLSPGTGGYNEQFFGPGTRLTVL.

In this sample, this clonotype turned up a few times. The V call is TRBV4-1, the J call TRBJ1-1; the D gene is possibly TRBD1 (6 bases). Germline assignment: CDR1 MGHRA and CDR2 YSYEKL. CDR3 length: 17 residues. Trimming removed 1 base from V and 5 bases from J, with 20 bases in between. The CDR3 is CASSQGLGGGPGTEAFF. As DNA, the CDR3 is TGCGCCAGCAGCCAAGGGTTGGGGGGGGGCCCGGGGACTGAAGCTTTCTTT.

This clonotype was observed at least ten times. The V gene is TRBV6-5, the J gene TRBJ2-3; 7 bases map to TRBD2. The CDR3 is made up of 14 amino acids. V lost 5 bases to trimming and J lost 1 base; unmatched junction nucleotides: 3. Germline CDR1 MNHEY, CDR2 SVGAGI. The DNA of the CDR3 is TGTGCCAGCAGTCAGCGGGGAGGCACAGATACGCAGTATTTT. The encoded protein is CASSQRGGTDTQYF.

CDR3 loop: CASSFSVRGNSYEQYF. CDR3 in DNA: TGTGCCAGCAGCTTTTCCGTGCGGGGGAATTCCTACGAGCAGTACTTC. This chain uses TRBV7-9 with TRBJ2-7; 7 nucleotides agree with TRBD2. This CDR3 has 16 amino acids. The germline CDR1 and CDR2 sequences are SEHNR and FQNEAQ (reference sequence). J was trimmed by 1 base and V by 3 bases; bases with no gene match: 9.

This clonotype was seen at least ten times. This chain uses TRBV21-1 with TRBJ2-7. TRBV21-1 is listed as a pseudogene. The CDR3 length is 11 residues. The CDR3 protein is CASRWSYEQYF. The DNA for the CDR3 is TGTGCCAGCAGATGGAGCTACGAGCAGTACTTC.

The CDR3 bases are TGTGCCAGCAGTTTAAGCCCCACGGGACGGGTGAACACTGAAGCTTTCTTT. Protein sequence: CASSLSPTGRVNTEAFF. The gene calls are TRBV27 and TRBJ1-1, with a weak D call TRBD1 (5 bases). Looked up from germline, CDR1 is MNHEY and CDR2 is SMNVEV (reference sequence). Trimming cost V 2 bases and J 0 bases, with 16 bases left between them. The CDR3 has 17 amino acids.